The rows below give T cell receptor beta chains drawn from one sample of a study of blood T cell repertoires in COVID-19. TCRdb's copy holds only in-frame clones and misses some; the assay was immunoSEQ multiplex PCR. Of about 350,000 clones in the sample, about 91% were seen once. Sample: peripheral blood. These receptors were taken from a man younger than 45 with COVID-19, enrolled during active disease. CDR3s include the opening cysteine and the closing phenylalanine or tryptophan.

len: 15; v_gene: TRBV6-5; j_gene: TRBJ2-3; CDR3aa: CASSVLAGGTDTQYF
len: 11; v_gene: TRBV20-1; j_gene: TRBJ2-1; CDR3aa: CSARDLTGQFF
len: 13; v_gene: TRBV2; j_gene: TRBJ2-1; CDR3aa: CASASGSVYEQFF
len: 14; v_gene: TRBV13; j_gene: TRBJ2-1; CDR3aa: CASSPRGGGDEQFF
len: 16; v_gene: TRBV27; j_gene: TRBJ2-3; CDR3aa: CASSYRAFNEADTQYF
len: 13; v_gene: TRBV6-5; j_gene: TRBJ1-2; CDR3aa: CASQNRGGYGYTF
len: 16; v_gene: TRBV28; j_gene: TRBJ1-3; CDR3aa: CASSLFDGVSGNTIYF
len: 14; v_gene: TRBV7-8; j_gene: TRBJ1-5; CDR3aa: CASSLVVQGQPQHF
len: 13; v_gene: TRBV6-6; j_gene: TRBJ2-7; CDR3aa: CASSTWDTYEQYF
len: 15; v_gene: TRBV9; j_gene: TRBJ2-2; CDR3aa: CASSTTGGATGELFF
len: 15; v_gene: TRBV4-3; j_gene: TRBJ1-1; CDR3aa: CASSQETNRNTEAFF
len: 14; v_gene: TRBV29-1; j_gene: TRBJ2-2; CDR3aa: CSVTPSGDPGELFF
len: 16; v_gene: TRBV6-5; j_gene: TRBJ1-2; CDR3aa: CASSYTRGAGAEGYTF
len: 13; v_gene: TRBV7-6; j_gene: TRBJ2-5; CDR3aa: CASSRGTSETQYF
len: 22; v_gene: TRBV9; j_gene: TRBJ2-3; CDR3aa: CASSTAGGSSGGPRRIADTQYF
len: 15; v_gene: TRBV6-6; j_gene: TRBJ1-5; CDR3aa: CASSLGQGGNQPQHF
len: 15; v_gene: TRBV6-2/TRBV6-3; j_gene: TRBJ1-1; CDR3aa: CASSYSPPRGTEAFF